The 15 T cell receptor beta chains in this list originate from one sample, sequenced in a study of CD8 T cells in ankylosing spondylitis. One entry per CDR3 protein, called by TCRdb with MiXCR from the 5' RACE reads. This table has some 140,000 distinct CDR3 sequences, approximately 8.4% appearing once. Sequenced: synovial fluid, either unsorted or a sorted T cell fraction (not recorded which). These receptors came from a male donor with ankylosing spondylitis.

CDR3 sequence (DNA): TGTGCCATCAGTGAGTCTACCGCGGAGGAGACCCAGTACTTC. This encodes CAISESTAEETQYF. The chain has TRBV10-3 and TRBJ2-5; D is undetermined. Germline CDR1 and CDR2: ENHRY and SYGVKD. CDR3 length equals 14 residues. V was cut by 0 bases and J by 5 bases, with 10 bases left in between.

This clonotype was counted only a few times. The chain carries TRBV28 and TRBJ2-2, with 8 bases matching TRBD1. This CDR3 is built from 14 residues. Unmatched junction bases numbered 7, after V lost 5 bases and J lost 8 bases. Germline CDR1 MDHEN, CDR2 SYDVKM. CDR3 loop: CASSLPGGVGELFF. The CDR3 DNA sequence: TGTGCCAGCAGTCTACCAGGGGGCGTGGGGGAGCTGTTTTTT.

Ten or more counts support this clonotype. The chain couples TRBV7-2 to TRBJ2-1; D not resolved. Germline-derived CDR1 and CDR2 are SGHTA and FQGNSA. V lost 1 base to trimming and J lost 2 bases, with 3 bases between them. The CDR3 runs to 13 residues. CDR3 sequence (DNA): TGTGCCAGCAGCTTAGAAACCTACAATGAGCAGTTCTTC. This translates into CASSLETYNEQFF.

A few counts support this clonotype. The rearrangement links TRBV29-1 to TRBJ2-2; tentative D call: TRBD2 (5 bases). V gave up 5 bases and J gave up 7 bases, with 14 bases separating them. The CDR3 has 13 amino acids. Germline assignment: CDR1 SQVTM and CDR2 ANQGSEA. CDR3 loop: CSVRSLSGGELFF. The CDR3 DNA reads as TGCAGCGTTCGATCCCTAAGCGGCGGGGAGCTGTTTTTT.

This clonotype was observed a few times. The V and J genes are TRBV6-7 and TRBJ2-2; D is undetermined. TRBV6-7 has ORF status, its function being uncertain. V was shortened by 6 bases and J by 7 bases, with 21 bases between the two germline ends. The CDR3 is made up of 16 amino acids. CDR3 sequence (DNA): TGTGCCAGCAGCCCCCCCGTGACACCGACGAACGGGGAGCTGTTTTTT. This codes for CASSPPVTPTNGELFF.

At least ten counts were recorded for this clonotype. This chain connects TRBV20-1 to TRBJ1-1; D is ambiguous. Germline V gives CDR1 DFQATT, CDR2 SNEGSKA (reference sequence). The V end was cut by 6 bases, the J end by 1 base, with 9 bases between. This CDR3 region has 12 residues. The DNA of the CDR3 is TGCAGTGCCACCGACCCGAACACTGAAGCTTTCTTT. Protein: CSATDPNTEAFF.

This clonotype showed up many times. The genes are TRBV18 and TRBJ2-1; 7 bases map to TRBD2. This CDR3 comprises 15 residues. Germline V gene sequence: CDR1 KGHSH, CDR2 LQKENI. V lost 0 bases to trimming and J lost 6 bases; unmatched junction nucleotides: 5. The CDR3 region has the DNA TGTGCCAGCTCACCACCGGGACTAATGCTCAATGAGCAGTTCTTC. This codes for CASSPPGLMLNEQFF.

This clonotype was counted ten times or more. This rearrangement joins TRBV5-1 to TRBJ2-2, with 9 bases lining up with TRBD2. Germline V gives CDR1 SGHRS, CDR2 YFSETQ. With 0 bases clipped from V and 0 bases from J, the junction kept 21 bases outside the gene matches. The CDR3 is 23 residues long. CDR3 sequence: CASSLAGAISGRSGLPNTGELFF. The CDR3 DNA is TGCGCCAGCAGCTTGGCCGGGGCTATAAGCGGGAGGAGCGGGCTTCCGAACACCGGGGAGCTGTTTTTT.

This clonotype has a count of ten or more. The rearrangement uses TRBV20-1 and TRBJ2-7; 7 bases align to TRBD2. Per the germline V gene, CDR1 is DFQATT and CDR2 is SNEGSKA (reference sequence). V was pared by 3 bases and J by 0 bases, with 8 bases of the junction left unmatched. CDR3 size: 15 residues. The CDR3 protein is CSARIWRGSSYEQYF. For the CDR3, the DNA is TGCAGTGCTAGGATTTGGCGGGGGAGCTCCTACGAGCAGTACTTC.

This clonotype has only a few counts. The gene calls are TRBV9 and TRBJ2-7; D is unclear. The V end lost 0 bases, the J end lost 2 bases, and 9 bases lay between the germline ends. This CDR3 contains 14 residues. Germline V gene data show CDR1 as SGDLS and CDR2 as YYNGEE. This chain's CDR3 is CASSVEAATYEQYF. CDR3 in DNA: TGTGCCAGCAGCGTAGAGGCAGCAACCTACGAGCAGTACTTC.

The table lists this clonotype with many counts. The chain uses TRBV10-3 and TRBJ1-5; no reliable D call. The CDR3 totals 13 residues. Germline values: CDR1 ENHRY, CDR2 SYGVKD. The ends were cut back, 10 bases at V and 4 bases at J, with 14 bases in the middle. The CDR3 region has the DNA TGTGCCAGACACGCCTCGGTGAATCAGCCCCAGCATTTT. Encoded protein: CARHASVNQPQHF.

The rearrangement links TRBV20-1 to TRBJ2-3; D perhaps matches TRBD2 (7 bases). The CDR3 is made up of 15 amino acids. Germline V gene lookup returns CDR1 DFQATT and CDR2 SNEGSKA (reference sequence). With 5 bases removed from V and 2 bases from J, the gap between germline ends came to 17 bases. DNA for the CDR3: TGCAGTGCTGGGCAAGGGGGGGGCATCACAGATACGCAGTATTTT. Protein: CSAGQGGGITDTQYF.

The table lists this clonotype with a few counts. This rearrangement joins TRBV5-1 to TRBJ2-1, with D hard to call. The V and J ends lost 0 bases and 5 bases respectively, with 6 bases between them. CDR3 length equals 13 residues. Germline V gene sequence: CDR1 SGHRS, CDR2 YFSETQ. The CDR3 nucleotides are TGCGCCAGCAGCTTGGACCCTGACAATGAGCAGTTCTTC. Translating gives CASSLDPDNEQFF.

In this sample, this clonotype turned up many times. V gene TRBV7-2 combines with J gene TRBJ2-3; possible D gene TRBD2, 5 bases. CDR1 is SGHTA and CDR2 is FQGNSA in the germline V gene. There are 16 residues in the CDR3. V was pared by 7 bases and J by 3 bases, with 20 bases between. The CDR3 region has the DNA TGTGCCAGCATCTCGGGATCAAGAGGAAGAACAGATACGCAGTATTTT. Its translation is CASISGSRGRTDTQYF.

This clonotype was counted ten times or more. As DNA, the CDR3 is TGTGCCAGCAGCCGCGGGGGTAGCACTGAGACCCAGTACTTC. Translating it yields CASSRGGSTETQYF. The rearrangement joins TRBV11-2 to TRBJ2-5; 7 bases are shared with TRBD2. CDR1 SGHAT and CDR2 FQNNGV come from the germline V gene. V dropped 5 bases and J dropped 5; count of bases not matched to a gene: 8. The CDR3 sequence is 14 residues long.